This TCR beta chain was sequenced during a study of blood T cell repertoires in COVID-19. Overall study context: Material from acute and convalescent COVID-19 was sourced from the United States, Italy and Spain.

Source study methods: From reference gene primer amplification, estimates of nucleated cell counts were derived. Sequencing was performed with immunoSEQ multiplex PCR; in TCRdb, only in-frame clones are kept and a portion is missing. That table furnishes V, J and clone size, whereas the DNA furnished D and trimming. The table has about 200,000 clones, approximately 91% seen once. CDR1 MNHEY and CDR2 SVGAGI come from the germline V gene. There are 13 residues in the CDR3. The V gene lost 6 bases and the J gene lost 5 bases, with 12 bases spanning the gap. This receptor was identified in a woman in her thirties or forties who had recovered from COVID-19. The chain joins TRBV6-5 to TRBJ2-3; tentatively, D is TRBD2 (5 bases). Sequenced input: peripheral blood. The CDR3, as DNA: TGTGCCAGCAGCCCGGACTTAATAGATACGCAGTATTTT. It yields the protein CASSPDLIDTQYF.